Listed here is a single T cell receptor (beta chain). The CDR3 spans 15 residues. CDR1 SQVTM and CDR2 ANQGSEA come from the germline V gene. The trim removed 2 bases at V and 6 bases at J, leaving 10 bases unmatched. Per the authors' pipeline: The assay estimated nucleated cells by amplifying reference gene primers. Sequenced by immunoSEQ multiplex PCR; TCRdb stores in-frame clones only, minus some. The DNA gave D and trimming, while V, J and clone size come from that table. The sample carries about 61,000 clones, more than 70% recorded once. The data are from a study of blood T cell repertoires in COVID-19. About the research overall: The United States, Italy and Spain were the sources of the acute and convalescent COVID-19 samples. In each case, the material was cDNA or gDNA derived from T cells, B-cell-depleted T cells, or PBMCs.

The receptor was isolated from a woman in her 50s with active or convalescent COVID-19. The genes are TRBV29-1 and TRBJ2-1; 7 bases map to TRBD2. Sequenced input: peripheral blood. CDR3 DNA sequence: TGCAGCGTTGAACTATGGCGGGAGAATAGCAATGAGCAGTTCTTC. Translating it yields CSVELWRENSNEQFF.